This T cell receptor beta chain was sequenced in a study of shared clonotypes between healthy human individuals. Overall study results and limits: Only a few donors were included, so the genetic and exposure-history diversity represented was limited.

Remarks on this clone: Antigen unknown.

CDR1 is MDHEN, CDR2 SYDVKM, per germline. The CDR3 runs to 14 residues. Between the trimmed V and J ends, which lost 3 bases and 8 bases, there was a span of 16 bases. The material for each subset, its genomic DNA, was split evenly across several immunoSEQ plates. Ten immunoSEQ deep assay plates were used to sequence the DNA of unsorted PBMCs. In the authors' methods: Junction-only sequences without quality scores were provided by ImmunoSEQ, so filtering was different. The table came from immunoSEQ multiplex PCR; TCRdb's copy has only in-frame clones and leaves some out. The DNA gave D and trimming, while V, J and clone size come from that table. This repertoire shows about half a million clones, 70% to 80% found once; its top ten account for approximately 12%.

The V and J genes are TRBV28 and TRBJ1-2; the D gene is possibly TRBD1 (6 bases). The sequencing sample was made of PBMCs. This receptor was obtained from a woman in her thirties or forties in good health. Some clones in this sample may be carry-over from other donors' samples. The CDR3 is CASSFRSDTGGYTF. The CDR3 DNA follows: TGTGCCAGCAGTTTCCGATCGGACACAGGGGGCTACACCTTC.